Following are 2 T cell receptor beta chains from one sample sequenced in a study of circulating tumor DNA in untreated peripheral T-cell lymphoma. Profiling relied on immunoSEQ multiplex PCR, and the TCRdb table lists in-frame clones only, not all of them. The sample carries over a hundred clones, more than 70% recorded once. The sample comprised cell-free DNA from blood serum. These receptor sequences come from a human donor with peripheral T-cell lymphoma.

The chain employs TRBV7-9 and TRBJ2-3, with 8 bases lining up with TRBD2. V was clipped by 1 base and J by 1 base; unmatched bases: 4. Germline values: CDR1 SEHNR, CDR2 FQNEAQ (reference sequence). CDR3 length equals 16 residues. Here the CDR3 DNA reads TGTGCCAGCAGCTTAGGGGGTAGCGGGGGCACAGATACGCAGTATTTT. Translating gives CASSLGGSGGTDTQYF.

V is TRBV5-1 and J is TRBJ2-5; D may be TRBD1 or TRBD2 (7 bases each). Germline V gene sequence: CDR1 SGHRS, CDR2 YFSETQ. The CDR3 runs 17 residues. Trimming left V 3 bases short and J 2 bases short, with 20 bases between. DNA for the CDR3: TGCGCCAGCAGCTCTCCCTCCCGACAGGGACTACAAGAGACCCAGTACTTC. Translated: CASSSPSRQGLQETQYF.